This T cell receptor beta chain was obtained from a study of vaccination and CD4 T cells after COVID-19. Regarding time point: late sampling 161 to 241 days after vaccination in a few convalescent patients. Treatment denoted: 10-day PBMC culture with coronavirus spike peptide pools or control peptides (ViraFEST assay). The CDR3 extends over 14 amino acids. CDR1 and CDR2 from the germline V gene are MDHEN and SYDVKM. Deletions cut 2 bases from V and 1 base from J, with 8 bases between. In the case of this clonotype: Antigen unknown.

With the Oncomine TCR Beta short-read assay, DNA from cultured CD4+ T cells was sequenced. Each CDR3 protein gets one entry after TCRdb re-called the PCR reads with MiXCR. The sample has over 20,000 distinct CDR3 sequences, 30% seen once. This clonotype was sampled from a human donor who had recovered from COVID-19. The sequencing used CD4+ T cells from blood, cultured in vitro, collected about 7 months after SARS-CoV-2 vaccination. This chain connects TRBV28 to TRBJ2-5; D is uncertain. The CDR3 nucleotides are TGTGCCAGCAGTTTACCGGGTTTCCAAGAGACCCAGTACTTC. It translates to CASSLPGFQETQYF.